These T cell receptor beta chains were read from a single sample in a study of blood T cell repertoires in COVID-19. Generated by immunoSEQ multiplex PCR, the TCRdb table keeps only in-frame clones and is missing some. The sample includes about 150,000 clones, approximately 90% of them seen just once. The source material was peripheral blood. The receptors originated from a man aged 18 to 29 with COVID-19, enrolled during active disease. Each CDR3 is given with its conserved first and last residue. The D gene is left open where the match is weak. Rows give clone size only sometimes, using once, few, many, or a class for an expanded clone.

J: TRBJ2-1; V: TRBV10-2; size: -; D: -; DNA: TGCGCCAGCAGCGGGGGAAACTACAATGAGCAGTTCTTC; CDR3: CASSGGNYNEQFF
J: TRBJ1-2; V: TRBV4-1; size: -; D: -; DNA: TGCGCCAGCAGCCAGCTTGGACAGTCCTATGGCTACACCTTC; CDR3: CASSQLGQSYGYTF
J: TRBJ1-2; V: TRBV6-5; size: -; D: TRBD1; DNA: TGTGCCAGCGGCCCGGGGCAGGGGGTTTTATTCGGCTACACCTTC; CDR3: CASGPGQGVLFGYTF
J: TRBJ1-5; V: TRBV7-9; size: -; D: -; DNA: TGTGCCAGCAGCGCACCTCAGGTTAATCAGCCCCAGCATTTT; CDR3: CASSAPQVNQPQHF
J: TRBJ1-5; V: TRBV27; size: -; D: -; DNA: TGTGCCAGCGGGGGCGGCGGCAATCAGCCCCAGCATTTT; CDR3: CASGGGGNQPQHF
J: TRBJ2-7; V: TRBV29-1; size: -; D: TRBD1; DNA: TGCAGCGTCCTTGGACCGGACAGGGGGACGCAAGAGCAGTACTTC; CDR3: CSVLGPDRGTQEQYF
J: TRBJ1-5; V: TRBV6-2/TRBV6-3; size: few; D: -; DNA: TGTGCCAGCAGTTACCGAGGCAGGGTGAGCAATCAGCCCCAGCATTTT; CDR3: CASSYRGRVSNQPQHF
J: TRBJ1-1; V: TRBV6-5; size: -; D: -; DNA: TGTGCCAGCAGTTACTCGGTACAGGACCCGAACACTGAAGCTTTCTTT; CDR3: CASSYSVQDPNTEAFF
J: TRBJ1-2; V: TRBV5-4; size: -; D: -; DNA: TGTGCCAGCAGCCCGAAGCTGGACAGAAACTATGGCTACACCTTC; CDR3: CASSPKLDRNYGYTF
J: TRBJ2-2; V: TRBV7-6; size: -; D: TRBD2; DNA: TGTGCCAGCAGCCCGACTAGCGGGCCGAACACCGGGGAGCTGTTTTTT; CDR3: CASSPTSGPNTGELFF
J: TRBJ1-5; V: TRBV10-3; size: -; D: TRBD1; DNA: TGTGCCATCAGTGAAGCACAGGGGGACAATCAGCCCCAGCATTTT; CDR3: CAISEAQGDNQPQHF
J: TRBJ2-1; V: TRBV28; size: -; D: TRBD1; DNA: TGTGCCAGCAGTCCCCCCGGGACAGGGAAGGTCAATGAGCAGTTCTTC; CDR3: CASSPPGTGKVNEQFF
J: TRBJ2-7; V: TRBV4-3; size: -; D: TRBD1; DNA: TGCGCCAGCAGTCAACAGGGGGCGGAAGAGCAGTACTTC; CDR3: CASSQQGAEEQYF
J: TRBJ2-7; V: TRBV30; size: -; D: -; DNA: TGTGCCTGGAGTGTACTGGGGGCTGGCGACGAGCAGTACTTC; CDR3: CAWSVLGAGDEQYF
J: TRBJ1-5; V: TRBV7-2; size: -; D: TRBD1; DNA: TGTGCCAGCAGCTTAGCGGGGACAGCCAATCAGCCCCAGCATTTT; CDR3: CASSLAGTANQPQHF
J: TRBJ2-7; V: TRBV28; size: -; D: TRBD2; DNA: TGTGCCAGCAGTTTAAGTCTAGCGGGATTTTTCGGAAACTCCTACGAGCAGTACTTC; CDR3: CASSLSLAGFFGNSYEQYF
J: TRBJ1-6; V: TRBV13; size: few; D: TRBD1; DNA: TGTGCCAGCAGCCACACAACCACAGGGGACGTCTCACCCCTCCACTTT; CDR3: CASSHTTTGDVSPLHF
J: TRBJ2-7; V: TRBV5-6; size: -; D: -; DNA: TGTGCCAGCAGCTCGGGAGCCTACGAGCAGTACTTC; CDR3: CASSSGAYEQYF
J: TRBJ1-1; V: TRBV27; size: once; D: -; DNA: TGTGCCAGCAGTACAGGGTACACTGAAGCTTTCTTT; CDR3: CASSTGYTEAFF
J: TRBJ2-5; V: TRBV10-3; size: -; D: TRBD2; DNA: TGTGCCATCAGTGGGACTAGCGGGACGGAGACCCAGTACTTC; CDR3: CAISGTSGTETQYF
J: TRBJ1-1; V: TRBV27; size: -; D: TRBD1; DNA: TGTGCCAGCAGTTTGGGACAGGGTAACACTGAAGCTTTCTTT; CDR3: CASSLGQGNTEAFF
J: TRBJ2-5; V: TRBV15; size: -; D: TRBD2; DNA: TGTGCCACCAGCAGAGATAGGCTAGCGGGAGTAGAGACCCAGTACTTC; CDR3: CATSRDRLAGVETQYF
J: TRBJ2-1; V: TRBV30; size: -; D: -; DNA: TGTGCCTGGAGTGGAAGTATGGTGGGTGGGAGAAAATCCTACAATGAGCAGTTCTTC; CDR3: CAWSGSMVGGRKSYNEQFF
J: TRBJ2-1; V: TRBV6-5; size: -; D: -; DNA: TGTGCCAGCAGTCCAACTACCGATTACAATGAGCAGTTCTTC; CDR3: CASSPTTDYNEQFF
J: TRBJ1-3; V: TRBV7-9; size: -; D: TRBD1; DNA: TGTGCCAGCAGCCGAGCGGGACAGGACGGCAGCTCCGGAAACACCATATATTTT; CDR3: CASSRAGQDGSSGNTIYF
J: TRBJ2-7; V: TRBV28; size: -; D: -; DNA: TGTGCCAGCAGTATTATAGGTGGAGGGGTACCCTACGAGCAGTACTTC; CDR3: CASSIIGGGVPYEQYF
J: TRBJ2-2; V: TRBV18; size: -; D: -; DNA: TGTGCCAGCTCACCAGGAAACCTAGGCACCGGGGAGCTGTTTTTT; CDR3: CASSPGNLGTGELFF
J: TRBJ1-5; V: TRBV6-1; size: -; D: -; DNA: TGTGCCAGCAGTGAAGTACTTCAGCCCCAGCATTTT; CDR3: CASSEVLQPQHF
J: TRBJ2-7; V: TRBV4-1; size: once; D: TRBD2; DNA: TGCGCCAGCAGCCAAGGGTGGATGGGACTAGCGGTTCTCCCAGGGCTCGAGCAGTACTTC; CDR3: CASSQGWMGLAVLPGLEQYF
J: TRBJ2-1; V: TRBV4-3; size: -; D: -; DNA: TGCGCCAGCAGCCCGGGTCGGGGGTTCGAACAGTTCTTC; CDR3: CASSPGRGFEQFF
J: TRBJ2-3; V: TRBV7-2; size: -; D: TRBD2; DNA: TGTGCCAGCAGCCCCCTAGGGGCGGGAGGGCCCGCAGATACGCAGTATTTT; CDR3: CASSPLGAGGPADTQYF
J: TRBJ2-1; V: TRBV28; size: few; D: -; DNA: TGTGCCAGCGCGGTAGTGCGGGCCTACAATGAGCAGTTCTTC; CDR3: CASAVVRAYNEQFF
J: TRBJ1-2; V: TRBV3-1/TRBV3-2; size: few; D: TRBD1; DNA: TGTGCCAGCAGTGGGCTCGGGACAGTCTATGGCTACACCTTC; CDR3: CASSGLGTVYGYTF
J: TRBJ2-2; V: TRBV6-6; size: -; D: -; DNA: TGTGCCGGAAGGGCGGAGGCCGGGGAGCTGTTTTTT; CDR3: CAGRAEAGELFF
J: TRBJ1-1; V: TRBV7-3; size: -; D: TRBD1; DNA: TGTGCCAGCAGCCCTGACAGGGGGCGGGCTGAAGCTTTCTTT; CDR3: CASSPDRGRAEAFF
J: TRBJ1-2; V: TRBV6-2/TRBV6-3; size: many; D: TRBD1; DNA: TGTGCCAGCAGTTTGACAGGGGACTATGGCTACACCTTC; CDR3: CASSLTGDYGYTF
J: TRBJ2-2; V: TRBV3-1/TRBV3-2; size: -; D: TRBD1; DNA: TGTGCCAGCAGCGACAGGGTTCCCACCGGGGAGCTGTTTTTT; CDR3: CASSDRVPTGELFF
J: TRBJ2-7; V: TRBV7-9; size: -; D: TRBD1; DNA: TGTGCCAGCCTGGACAGGGGGGACTACGAGCAGTACTTC; CDR3: CASLDRGDYEQYF
J: TRBJ2-5; V: TRBV9; size: -; D: -; DNA: TGTGCCAGCAGCGTTAGCCTTCAAGAGACCCAGTACTTC; CDR3: CASSVSLQETQYF
J: TRBJ1-2; V: TRBV2; size: -; D: TRBD1; DNA: TGTGCCAGCAGCCAAGGACAGGGGGATGGCTACACCTTC; CDR3: CASSQGQGDGYTF
J: TRBJ1-2; V: TRBV3-1/TRBV3-2; size: once; D: -; DNA: TGTGCCAGCAGCCAAGACAGATCTTCCTTCTATGGCTACACCTTC; CDR3: CASSQDRSSFYGYTF
J: TRBJ2-7; V: TRBV10-2; size: -; D: TRBD2; DNA: TGCGCCAGCAGTGAGTTGCAGCGGGAACCATACGAGCAGTACTTC; CDR3: CASSELQREPYEQYF
J: TRBJ2-6; V: TRBV5-4; size: -; D: -; DNA: TGTGCCAGCAGCCCTCACGGTACCGGGGCCAACGTCCTGACTTTC; CDR3: CASSPHGTGANVLTF
J: TRBJ2-5; V: TRBV11-3; size: -; D: TRBD1; DNA: TGTGCCAGCAGCTCGGGACAGGGGAGCGGAGAGACCCAGTACTTC; CDR3: CASSSGQGSGETQYF
J: TRBJ1-3; V: TRBV6-1; size: -; D: -; DNA: TGTGCCAGCAGTGAAACCGTTGCCTCCTACTCTGGAAACACCATATATTTT; CDR3: CASSETVASYSGNTIYF
J: TRBJ2-7; V: TRBV11-1; size: -; D: -; DNA: TGTGCCAGCACCTGGTGGGGGGCCTACGAGCAGTACTTC; CDR3: CASTWWGAYEQYF
J: TRBJ2-7; V: TRBV27; size: once; D: TRBD2; DNA: TGTGCCAGCAGTCTTAGCGGGCCTGGCAAGTTAGAGCAGTACTTC; CDR3: CASSLSGPGKLEQYF
J: TRBJ1-2; V: TRBV23-1; size: -; D: -; DNA: TGCGCCAGCGGCCGAGAGGTCCTAGGCTACACCTTC; CDR3: CASGREVLGYTF